A selection of T cell receptor beta chains follows, all from one sample in a study of T-cell reconstitution after alpha-beta-depleted transplantation in children. TCRdb reanalysed the PCR reads using MiXCR and keeps one entry per CDR3 protein. The table records 750,000 to 950,000 distinct CDR3 sequences, approximately 15% of them present only once. The material was PBMCs, mostly from graft donor cells, obtained 360 days after TCRalphabeta/CD19-depleted stem cell transplant. All receptors derive from a male patient younger than 18 who had a stem cell transplant for acute lymphoblastic leukemia, so the T cells may come from the graft donor. Each CDR3 is given with its conserved first and last residue. The D gene is left open where the match is weak. Part of the rows lack a size; the others show once, few, many or a class for expanded clones.

D gene | clone size | J gene | V gene | CDR3 protein | CDR3 DNA
TRBD1 | few | TRBJ1-5 | TRBV25-1 | CASADRGLNQPQHF | TGTGCCAGCGCGGACAGGGGGCTCAATCAGCCCCAGCATTTT
TRBD2 | few | TRBJ2-2 | TRBV12-5 | CASGLGIAGSGELFF | TGTGCTAGTGGTTTGGGAATAGCGGGATCCGGGGAGCTGTTTTTT
- | - | TRBJ2-7 | TRBV27 | CASTPSVAYEQYF | TGTGCCAGCACCCCCTCTGTGGCCTACGAGCAGTACTTC
- | - | TRBJ2-5 | TRBV11-2 | CASSFWAETQYF | TGTGCCAGCAGCTTCTGGGCGGAGACCCAGTACTTC
TRBD1 | few | TRBJ1-2 | TRBV29-1 | CSVVRARGHLNYGYTF | TGCAGCGTTGTCCGGGCGAGGGGGCACCTTAACTATGGCTACACCTTC
TRBD1 | - | TRBJ1-1 | TRBV7-8 | CASSPKTGTFTEAFF | TGTGCCAGCAGCCCTAAGACAGGGACGTTTACTGAAGCTTTCTTT
- | - | TRBJ2-7 | TRBV7-9 | CASSSLGNHYEQYF | TGTGCCAGCAGCTCACTAGGGAACCACTACGAGCAGTACTTC
TRBD2 | - | TRBJ2-7 | TRBV18 | CASSPLAVSYEQYF | TGTGCCAGCTCTCCGCTAGCGGTTTCCTACGAGCAGTACTTC
TRBD2 | few | TRBJ2-7 | TRBV4-1 | CASSQEGLAGYSYEQYF | TGCGCCAGCAGCCAAGAGGGACTAGCGGGATACTCCTACGAGCAGTACTTC
TRBD2 | - | TRBJ2-7 | TRBV18 | CASSPLGTSGARPYEQYF | TGTGCCAGCTCACCATTGGGGACTAGCGGAGCTCGGCCTTACGAGCAGTACTTC
- | many | TRBJ2-1 | TRBV5-1 | CASSLASGNNEQFF | TGCGCCAGCAGCTTGGCTTCCGGAAACAATGAGCAGTTCTTC
- | - | TRBJ2-3 | TRBV20-1 | CSARPRTYLTDTQYF | TGCAGTGCTAGGCCCCGGACCTACTTGACAGATACGCAGTATTTT
- | - | TRBJ2-7 | TRBV7-8 | CASSLDFWRGKAYEQYF | TGTGCCAGCAGCTTAGATTTTTGGAGGGGTAAAGCCTACGAGCAGTACTTC
- | - | TRBJ2-3 | TRBV6-1 | CASRLAGLIFADTQYF | TGTGCCAGCCGGCTGGCGGGACTTATCTTCGCAGATACGCAGTATTTT
- | few | TRBJ2-3 | TRBV21-1 | CASSKWSPLSTDTQYF | TGTGCCAGCAGCAAATGGTCCCCTTTAAGCACAGATACGCAGTATTTT
- | few | TRBJ1-4 | TRBV20-1 | CSARAGDNEKLFF | TGCAGTGCTAGGGCAGGGGATAATGAAAAACTGTTTTTT
TRBD1 | - | TRBJ2-5 | TRBV4-1 | CASSLDDRGETQYF | TGCGCCAGCAGCCTAGATGACAGGGGAGAGACCCAGTACTTC
- | few | TRBJ1-2 | TRBV9 | CASSVEDGVRGYTF | TGTGCCAGCAGCGTAGAGGACGGGGTTCGCGGCTACACCTTC
TRBD2 | - | TRBJ2-1 | TRBV18 | CASFEQMVALAGGRYNEQFF | TGTGCCAGCTTCGAGCAAATGGTCGCTCTAGCGGGAGGAAGGTACAATGAGCAGTTCTTC
TRBD1 | - | TRBJ2-1 | TRBV4-1 | CASSQPGRTGGYEQFF | TGCGCCAGCAGCCAACCTGGACGGACAGGGGGGTATGAGCAGTTCTTC
TRBD2 | many | TRBJ2-1 | TRBV5-1 | CASSLAGGNNEQFF | TGTGCCAGCAGCTTAGCGGGAGGGAACAATGAGCAGTTCTTC
- | few | TRBJ2-1 | TRBV19 | CASSALRAYNEQFF | TGTGCCAGTAGCGCTCTTCGGGCCTACAATGAGCAGTTCTTC
- | few | TRBJ2-3 | TRBV7-2 | CASSLSILRPHTDTQYF | TGTGCCAGCAGCTTATCGATCCTGCGGCCTCACACAGATACGCAGTATTTT
- | - | TRBJ2-3 | TRBV29-1 | CSVTRIQGRREGLTDTQYF | TGCAGCGTTACCCGGATACAGGGGAGGAGGGAAGGACTCACAGATACGCAGTATTTT
- | - | TRBJ2-2 | TRBV7-3 | CASSVLGGGSTGELFF | TGTGCCAGCAGCGTCTTAGGGGGCGGGAGCACCGGGGAGCTGTTTTTT
TRBD2 | few | TRBJ2-3 | TRBV28 | CASSLGGSDPDTQYF | TGTGCCAGCAGTTTGGGCGGGAGCGATCCAGATACGCAGTATTTT
- | - | TRBJ2-5 | TRBV29-1 | CSVEVSGQETQYF | TGCAGCGTTGAAGTATCGGGCCAAGAGACCCAGTACTTC
- | - | TRBJ2-7 | TRBV10-2 | CASRRSSRGPEQYF | TGCGCCAGCCGGAGATCCAGCCGGGGGCCCGAGCAGTACTTC
TRBD2 | - | TRBJ2-7 | TRBV20-1 | CSASVDYGTSPYEQYF | TGCAGTGCTAGTGTCGACTATGGGACTAGTCCCTACGAGCAGTACTTC
- | few | TRBJ1-5 | TRBV7-9 | CASSFFPNQPQHF | TGTGCCAGCAGCTTTTTTCCGAATCAGCCCCAGCATTTT
- | - | TRBJ2-3 | TRBV7-9 | CASSLMGASTDTQYF | TGTGCCAGCAGCTTAATGGGGGCCAGCACAGATACGCAGTATTTT
- | few | TRBJ2-2 | TRBV29-1 | CSVVGGPGTGELFF | TGCAGCGTTGTTGGGGGCCCGGGTACCGGGGAGCTGTTTTTT
TRBD1 | - | TRBJ2-3 | TRBV25-1 | CASSSLPGQTRTDTQYF | TGTGCCAGCAGTAGCTTACCGGGACAGACGAGAACAGATACGCAGTATTTT
- | - | TRBJ2-7 | TRBV5-1 | CASSFTGTGEQYF | TGCGCCAGCAGCTTCACCGGGACCGGCGAGCAGTACTTC
- | few | TRBJ1-1 | TRBV13 | CASSLEGYGGDTEAFF | TGTGCCAGCAGCTTAGAAGGGTATGGGGGTGACACTGAAGCTTTCTTT
TRBD2 | - | TRBJ2-1 | TRBV15 | CATSRAPGLEGNEQFF | TGTGCCACCAGCAGAGCTCCGGGACTAGAAGGCAATGAGCAGTTCTTC
TRBD2 | - | TRBJ2-1 | TRBV5-6 | CASSLEGSGSSEQFF | TGTGCCAGCAGCTTGGAGGGTAGCGGGAGCTCTGAGCAGTTCTTC
- | few | TRBJ1-2 | TRBV29-1 | CSVEQGTNYGYTF | TGCAGCGTTGAACAGGGGACTAACTATGGCTACACCTTC
- | few | TRBJ2-1 | TRBV7-6 | CASSPYRDNEQFF | TGTGCCAGCAGCCCGTACAGGGATAATGAGCAGTTCTTC
TRBD2 | few | TRBJ2-7 | TRBV11-2 | CASSLEAGEAYYEQYF | TGTGCCAGCAGCTTAGAGGCGGGGGAGGCCTATTACGAGCAGTACTTC
- | - | TRBJ1-6 | TRBV12-2 | CASRGPGTGGSYNSPLHF | TGTGCAAGTCGTGGTCCCGGGACAGGGGGGTCCTATAATTCACCCCTCCACTTT
- | many | TRBJ2-5 | TRBV20-1 | CSARDPRDKETQYF | TGCAGTGCTAGAGATCCCAGGGACAAAGAGACCCAGTACTTC
- | few | TRBJ2-1 | TRBV18 | CASSPLDQSYNEQFF | TGTGCCAGCTCACCCCTGGACCAATCCTACAATGAGCAGTTCTTC
TRBD2 | - | TRBJ2-3 | TRBV20-1 | CSAVREVGYF | TGCAGTGCTGTCCGGGAGGTGGGGTATTTT
- | - | TRBJ1-5 | TRBV7-2 | CASNIKGAGLGQPQHF | TGTGCCAGCAACATCAAAGGGGCAGGGTTGGGTCAGCCCCAGCATTTT
TRBD2 | few | TRBJ2-1 | TRBV4-2 | CASSQGSPGIAGNNEQFF | TGTGCCAGCAGCCAAGGGAGCCCCGGTATAGCGGGGAACAATGAGCAGTTCTTC
TRBD2 | - | TRBJ2-5 | TRBV5-1 | CASSPPSGTSGRLGETQYF | TGCGCCAGCAGTCCACCCTCCGGGACTAGCGGGAGGTTGGGAGAGACCCAGTACTTC
TRBD2 | - | TRBJ2-1 | TRBV29-1 | CSVDGWTSGYNEQFF | TGCAGCGTTGACGGTTGGACTAGCGGATACAATGAGCAGTTCTTC
TRBD1 | - | TRBJ2-5 | TRBV12-3/TRBV12-4 | CASTPSGQAKVTQYF | TGTGCCAGCACTCCCTCCGGACAGGCCAAGGTGACCCAGTACTTC